This T cell receptor beta chain derives from a study of blood T cell repertoires in COVID-19. Study-wide context: Some COVID-19 samples were acute and others convalescent; all came from the United States, Italy and Spain. The analysed material was cDNA or gDNA that came from T cells, B-cell-depleted T cells, or PBMCs.

Clones were sequenced by immunoSEQ multiplex PCR, and TCRdb holds only the in-frame ones, with some missing. This sample yields roughly 230,000 clones, of which about 82% are seen a single time; around 5.5% belongs to the top ten. This clone was seen only a few times. This CDR3 spans 15 amino acids. CDR1 and CDR2 (germline): LNHDA, SQIVND (reference sequence). V was clipped by 4 bases and J by 2 bases; unmatched bases: 4. The source is a man aged 50 to 59 with COVID-19, enrolled during active disease. The rearrangement joins TRBV19 to TRBJ2-5, with 10 bases identical to TRBD2. Input material: peripheral blood. CDR3 nucleotide sequence: TGTGCCAGTAGTAAGGGACTAGCGTCGCAAGAGACCCAGTACTTC. Translated: CASSKGLASQETQYF. Complete variable domain (other parts from reference TRBV19 and TRBJ2-5): DGGITQSPKYLFRKEGQNVTLSCEQNLNHDAMYWYRQDPGQGLRLIYYSQIVNDFQKGDIAEGYSVSREKKESFPLTVTSAQKNPTAFYLCASSKGLASQETQYFGPGTRLLVL.